This TCR beta chain is from a study of response to subunit inactivated influenza vaccine. Whole-study findings and limits: New T cells are recruited in small numbers by each seasonal influenza vaccination, according to the authors' suggestion.

The trim removed 4 bases at V and 6 bases at J, leaving 11 bases unmatched. The V gene's germline CDR1 is SGHRS and CDR2 YFSETQ. CDR3 length: 15 amino acids. TCRdb re-called the RT-PCR reads with MiXCR, one entry per CDR3 protein. The sample has about 610,000 distinct CDR3 sequences; 14% are singletons. Regarding this clonotype: No antigen is known for it.

The chain couples TRBV5-1 to TRBJ2-3; TRBD1 aligns across 7 bases. This TCR was sampled from a man aged 50 to 59 who received an inactivated influenza vaccine. The sample in question was PBMCs from blood, obtained approximately 13 days after vaccination. The CDR3 here is CASSLGTVGLDTQYF. In nucleotides, the CDR3 is TGCGCCAGCAGCCTCGGGACAGTTGGATTGGATACGCAGTATTTT.